Presented here are 28 T cell receptor beta chains from one specimen sequenced in a study of T cells in Graves' hyperthyroidism and ophthalmopathy. Regions amplified from RNA transcripts were the TCR beta CDR3 regions. Initially, a first-round RT-PCR of the TCR CDR3 employed the HTBI primer set. MiXCR, run by TCRdb on the multiplex PCR reads, gives a single entry per CDR3 protein. Counted here are roughly 45,000 distinct CDR3 sequences, around 48% occurring once; the ten biggest clones make up over 30%. What was sequenced was peripheral blood or thyroid tissue (not recorded which). The receptors were gathered from a woman between 50 and 59 years old with Graves' hyperthyroidism.

This clonotype was seen ten or more times. The rearrangement uses TRBV5-1 and TRBJ1-1; TRBD1 matches at 8 bases. Germline CDR1 is SGHRS and CDR2 is YFSETQ. J was trimmed by 4 bases and V by 1 base; bases with no gene match: 6. The CDR3 is 15 amino acids. As DNA, the CDR3 is TGCGCCAGCAGCTTGAGAGGACAGGGCATCACTGAAGCTTTCTTT. Its translation is CASSLRGQGITEAFF.

The chain carries TRBV20-1 and TRBJ1-2; tentatively, D is TRBD1 (5 bases). CDR3 length: 15 amino acids. Trimming removed 0 bases at V and 5 bases at J, with 16 bases between. Looked up from germline, CDR1 is DFQATT and CDR2 is SNEGSKA (reference sequence). This chain's CDR3 is CSARDRGTAAYGYTF. As DNA, the CDR3 is TGCAGTGCTAGAGATCGTGGGACGGCAGCATATGGCTACACCTTC.

This clonotype was seen ten or more times. This chain uses TRBV30 with TRBJ1-6, with D possibly being TRBD1 (5 bases). The germline gives CDR1 GTSNPN, CDR2 SVGIG (reference sequence). V lost 0 bases and J 7 bases, leaving 10 bases between the germline ends. The CDR3 covers 14 residues. The CDR3 DNA follows: TGTGCCTGGAGTGTATGGAGGGGCAATTCACCCCTCCACTTT. Protein product: CAWSVWRGNSPLHF.

This clonotype was observed a few times. The chain employs TRBV29-1 and TRBJ2-2; 7 positions match TRBD2. Germline values: CDR1 SQVTM, CDR2 ANQGSEA. With V trimmed by 3 bases and J by 4 bases, 2 bases remained unmatched. The CDR3 contains 13 residues. CDR3 bases: TGCAGCGTTGAGGGGAGGGGCACCGGGGAGCTGTTTTTT. It yields the protein CSVEGRGTGELFF.

The gene calls are TRBV20-1 and TRBJ2-7; D not resolved. Germline CDR1 reads DFQATT; CDR2 reads SNEGSKA (reference sequence). CDR3 length equals 13 residues. The V end was cut by 0 bases, the J end by 3 bases, with 9 bases between. For the CDR3, the DNA is TGCAGTGCTAGAGAAAATCAATACTACGAGCAGTACTTC. It specifies CSARENQYYEQYF.

The V call is TRBV28, the J call TRBJ1-6, with 7 nucleotides matching TRBD1. The CDR3 is 15 amino acids. With V trimmed by 4 bases and J by 6 bases, 6 bases remained unmatched. Germline V lookup: CDR1 MDHEN, CDR2 SYDVKM. CDR3 DNA: TGTGCCAGCAGTTCCCCGGACAGGATTAATTCACCCCTCCACTTT. It is translated as CASSSPDRINSPLHF.

At least ten counts were recorded for this clonotype. The rearrangement links TRBV10-2 to TRBJ1-1; weak D call: TRBD1 (6 bases). Per germline, CDR1 WSHSY and CDR2 SAAADI. V lost 7 bases and J lost 3, with 12 bases in between. CDR3 length: 13 residues. CDR3 amino acids: CASNPTGDTEAFF. In nucleotides, the CDR3 is TGCGCCAGCAACCCGACAGGAGACACTGAAGCTTTCTTT.

This clonotype was seen many times. The rearrangement joins TRBV20-1 to TRBJ2-2; 9 bases map to TRBD2. From germline, CDR1 is DFQATT and CDR2 SNEGSKA (reference sequence). CDR3 length: 17 amino acids. V trimming: 6 bases; J trimming: 2 bases; junction bases outside the gene matches: 13. The CDR3 DNA follows: TGCAGTGCCGCCTTCAAAGCGGGGGGCCTCAACACCGGGGAGCTGTTTTTT. Protein sequence: CSAAFKAGGLNTGELFF.

The chain couples TRBV7-2 to TRBJ2-7; 10 nucleotides line up with TRBD2. The V gene end was trimmed by 1 base and the J gene end by 7 bases; junction bases not matched to a gene: 7. The CDR3 has 15 amino acids. CDR1 and CDR2 (germline): SGHTA, FQGNSA. Here the CDR3 reads CASSLVLLAGEEQYF. In DNA, the CDR3 is TGTGCCAGCAGCTTAGTATTGCTAGCGGGAGAAGAGCAGTACTTC.

This clonotype was seen repeatedly, ten times or more. The rearrangement links TRBV12-3 or TRBV12-4 to TRBJ2-2, with 10 bases aligning to TRBD2. The V and J ends lost 3 bases and 7 bases, in that order; junction bases with no gene match: 11. This CDR3 spans 17 amino acids. In DNA, the CDR3 is TGTGCCAGCAGTTTCCTGGGACTAGCGTATTCTAACGGGGAGCTGTTTTTT. Its translation is CASSFLGLAYSNGELFF.

The CDR3 is CSARQGGQPQHF. The CDR3 DNA follows: TGCAGTGCTAGGCAGGGAGGTCAGCCCCAGCATTTT. The chain has TRBV20-1 and TRBJ1-5, with TRBD1 as a possible D gene (5 bases). The germline V gene has CDR1 DFQATT and CDR2 SNEGSKA (reference sequence). V was shortened by 3 bases and J by 6 bases, with 9 bases between the two germline ends. The CDR3 is 12 residues long.

About this clonotype itself: Since the CDR3 does not end with the conserved phenylalanine or tryptophan, this likely comes from a read error. It is unclear where the CDR3 begins or ends on the DNA, so no DNA is shown, and the CDR3 is as TCRdb lists it. The chain recombines TRBV7-3 with TRBJ1-6. The V gene's germline CDR1 is SGHTA and CDR2 FQGTGA. A total of 8 residues make up the CDR3, ends included. The CDR3 sequence is CASRRSHL.

This chain's CDR3 is CASSFSRVLNTGELFF. DNA for the CDR3: TGTGCCAGCAGTTTCTCCCGGGTCCTGAACACCGGGGAGCTGTTTTTT. The rearrangement links TRBV27 to TRBJ2-2; D gene unclear. V gave up 3 bases and J gave up 1 base, with 12 bases separating them. CDR1 MNHEY and CDR2 SMNVEV come from the germline V gene (reference sequence). The CDR3 extends over 16 amino acids.

The V and J genes are TRBV2 and TRBJ2-1; TRBD1 is a possible D gene (8 bases). The CDR3 contains 13 residues. The ends were cut back, 5 bases at V and 13 bases at J, with 18 bases in the middle. Germline V gives CDR1 SNHLY, CDR2 FYNNEI. This CDR3 reads CASSSQGEGEQFF. The CDR3 nucleotides read TGTGCCAGCAGTTCACAGGGGGAGGGTGAACAGTTCTTC.

The genes are TRBV7-9 and TRBJ1-2, with D tentatively TRBD1 (6 bases). Germline loops: CDR1 SEHNR, CDR2 FQNEAQ (reference sequence). The CDR3 spans 15 residues. The CDR3 nucleotides are TGTGTCAACAGACCGGGGGGCAGGGTGACCTATGGCTACACCTTC. This codes for CVNRPGGRVTYGYTF.

The rearrangement links TRBV10-3 to TRBJ1-2; D is perhaps TRBD1 (5 bases). Germline V CDR1 and CDR2: ENHRY, SYGVKD. The CDR3 runs to 16 residues. V was trimmed by 4 bases and J by 4 bases, leaving 19 bases between them. CDR3 in DNA: TGTGCCATCAGTGCTAGAGATCGTGGGACGGCCTATGGCTACACCTTC. This gives the protein CAISARDRGTAYGYTF.

This clonotype was seen many times. The chain combines TRBV7-2 with TRBJ2-7, with TRBD2 matching 13 bases. Trimming at V came to 5 bases and at J to 0 bases, leaving 7 bases not matched to a gene. The V gene's germline CDR1 is SGHTA and CDR2 FQGNSA. The CDR3 runs to 17 residues. CDR3 coding DNA: TGTGCCAGCAGCCCCGGGACTAGCGGGACCAGCTCCTACGAGCAGTACTTC. Translating gives CASSPGTSGTSSYEQYF.

This chain connects TRBV5-8 to TRBJ2-3, with D possibly being TRBD1 or TRBD2 (5 bases each). Per germline, CDR1 SGHTS and CDR2 YDEGEE. The V gene lost 5 bases and the J gene lost 5 bases, with 27 bases spanning the gap. The CDR3 runs to 18 residues. In DNA, the CDR3 is TGTGCCAGCAGGTCCCGGGGCACGCGTACCAGCATCGGAGATACGCAGTATTTT. Amino acid sequence: CASRSRGTRTSIGDTQYF. The full variable domain, rest sourced from reference TRBV5-8 and TRBJ2-3, is EAGVTQSPTHLIKTRGQQATLRCSPISGHTSVYWYQQALGLGLQFLLWYDEGEERNRGNFPPRFSGRQFPNYSSELNVNALELEDSALYLCASRSRGTRTSIGDTQYFGPGTRLTVL.

Ten or more counts support this clonotype. J is TRBJ1-1 and V is TRBV4-1, with unresolved D. This CDR3 contains 14 residues. Germline CDR1 is MGHRA and CDR2 is YSYEKL. V was shortened by 4 bases and J by 4 bases, with 13 bases between the two germline ends. The CDR3 DNA follows: TGCGCCAGCAGCCCTGCGACGATAGGCACTGAAGCTTTCTTT. Encoded protein: CASSPATIGTEAFF.

The chain links TRBV20-1 to TRBJ1-5; TRBD1 might be the D (5 bases). Germline loops: CDR1 DFQATT, CDR2 SNEGSKA (reference sequence). The CDR3 is 13 residues long. V was cut by 5 bases and J by 9 bases, with 17 bases left in between. This CDR3 reads CSAEEGGVGPQHF. CDR3 in DNA: TGCAGTGCTGAGGAGGGAGGGGTGGGGCCCCAGCATTTT.

The rearrangement joins TRBV7-6 to TRBJ1-2; D is undetermined. The CDR3 spans 10 residues. V was trimmed by 0 bases and J by 11 bases, leaving 4 bases between them. CDR1 is SGHVS and CDR2 is FNYEAQ in the germline V gene. The CDR3 region has the DNA TGTGCCAGCAGCTTAGCAGGGTACACCTTC. Encoded protein: CASSLAGYTF.

This clonotype was counted ten times or more. This chain uses TRBV19 with TRBJ1-6; D possibly corresponds to TRBD1 (5 bases). V lost 7 bases, J lost 7 bases, and 11 bases lay in between. The germline V gene encodes CDR1 LNHDA and CDR2 SQIVND (reference sequence). This CDR3 is built from 13 residues. In nucleotides, the CDR3 is TGTGCCAGTAATTTGGGGGTGAATTCACCCCTCCACTTT. This codes for CASNLGVNSPLHF.

Many counts were recorded for this clonotype. This sequence joins TRBV7-2 and TRBJ1-2; D gene unclear. The CDR3 runs to 14 residues. CDR1 is SGHTA, CDR2 FQGNSA, per germline. V was trimmed by 5 bases and J by 8 bases, leaving 18 bases between them. The CDR3 region is CASSPEVGAGGYTF. In DNA, the CDR3 is TGTGCCAGCAGCCCTGAAGTGGGCGCCGGGGGCTACACCTTC. Full variable domain (outside the CDR3, taken from reference TRBV7-2 and TRBJ1-2): GAGVSQSPSNKVTEKGKDVELRCDPISGHTALYWYRQSLGQGLEFLIYFQGNSAPDKSGLPSDRFSAERTGGSVSTLTIQRTQQEDSAVYLCASSPEVGAGGYTFGSGTRLTVV.

This clonotype came up many times. The V gene is TRBV7-9, the J gene TRBJ1-4, with 11 bases aligning to TRBD1. This CDR3 is 19 amino acids long. Losses at the gene ends were 5 bases for V and 4 bases for J; bases not matched to a gene: 15. Germline loops: CDR1 SEHNR, CDR2 FQNEAQ (reference sequence). The CDR3 loop reads CASSGPGTGGIGYNEKLFF. The CDR3 DNA sequence: TGTGCCAGCAGCGGTCCCGGGACAGGGGGTATCGGCTATAATGAAAAACTGTTTTTT.

J is TRBJ1-6 and V is TRBV7-9; no definite D call. The CDR3 length is 14 residues. Germline V gives CDR1 SEHNR, CDR2 FQNEAQ (reference sequence). V lost 1 base, J lost 10 bases, and 11 bases lay in between. This CDR3 reads CASSLGVGQSPLHF. The CDR3 DNA reads as TGTGCCAGCAGCTTAGGGGTAGGGCAGTCACCCCTCCACTTT. The full variable domain, with the rest looked up from reference TRBV7-9 and TRBJ1-6, is DTGVSQNPRHKITKRGQNVTFRCDPISEHNRLYWYRQTLGQGPEFLTYFQNEAQLEKSRLLSDRFSAERPKGSFSTLEIQRTEQGDSAMYLCASSLGVGQSPLHFGNGTRLTVT.

Ten or more counts support this clonotype. This chain joins TRBV20-1 and TRBJ2-2; the D is unclear. V was shortened by 3 bases and J by 8 bases, with 10 bases between the two germline ends. Germline V gene sequence: CDR1 DFQATT, CDR2 SNEGSKA (reference sequence). This CDR3 has 12 amino acids. CDR3 sequence (DNA): TGCAGTGCTAGTAGAAGTGGGGGGGAGCTGTTTTTT. Its translation is CSASRSGGELFF.

The chain joins TRBV6-5 to TRBJ1-2; the match to TRBD1 covers 8 bases. Trimming took 7 bases from V and 3 from J; bases not matched to a gene: 10. CDR1 is MNHEY and CDR2 is SVGAGI in the germline V gene. The CDR3 is 15 residues long. CDR3 nucleotide sequence: TGTGCCAGCATTGACTGGGCAGGGGGCGACTATGGCTACACCTTC. Translation: CASIDWAGGDYGYTF.

This clonotype appeared many times. This chain uses TRBV30 with TRBJ1-6; perhaps TRBD1 as D (5 bases). Germline values: CDR1 GTSNPN, CDR2 SVGIG (reference sequence). V was clipped by 0 bases and J by 7 bases, with 10 bases between them. The CDR3 contains 14 residues. CDR3 sequence reads: CAWSVIPGNSPLHF. CDR3 coding DNA: TGTGCCTGGAGTGTCATCCCAGGGAATTCACCCCTCCACTTT.